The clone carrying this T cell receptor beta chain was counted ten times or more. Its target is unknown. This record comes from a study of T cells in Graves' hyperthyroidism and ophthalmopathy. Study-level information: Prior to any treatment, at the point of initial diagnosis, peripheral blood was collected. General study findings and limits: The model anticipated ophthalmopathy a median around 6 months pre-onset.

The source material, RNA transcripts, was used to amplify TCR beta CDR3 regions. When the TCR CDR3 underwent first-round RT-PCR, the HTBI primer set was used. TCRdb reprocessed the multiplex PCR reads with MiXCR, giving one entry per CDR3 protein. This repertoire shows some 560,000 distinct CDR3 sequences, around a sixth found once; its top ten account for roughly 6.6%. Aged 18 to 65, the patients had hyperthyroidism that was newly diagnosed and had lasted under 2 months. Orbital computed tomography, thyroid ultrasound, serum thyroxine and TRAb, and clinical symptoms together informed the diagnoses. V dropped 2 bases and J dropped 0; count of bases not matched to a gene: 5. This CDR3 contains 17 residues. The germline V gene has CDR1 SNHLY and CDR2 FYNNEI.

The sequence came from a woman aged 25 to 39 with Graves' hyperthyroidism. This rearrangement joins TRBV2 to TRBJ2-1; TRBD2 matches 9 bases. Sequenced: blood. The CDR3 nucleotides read TGTGCCAGCAGTGAATCCGATAGCGGGAGCTCCTACAATGAGCAGTTCTTC. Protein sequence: CASSESDSGSSYNEQFF.